This entry describes one TCR beta chain. Its antigen is not identified. Trimming took 5 bases from V and 3 from J; bases not matched to a gene: 3. CDR3 size: 15 residues. The germline V gene has CDR1 MNHEY and CDR2 SVGAGI. This entry is derived from a study of cytomegalovirus exposure and HLA in healthy donors. Study in general: It was reported in a later analysis that the same platform had been used for the approximately 110 validation repertoires as for the 550 to 700 first-cohort repertoires. Regarding the study as a whole: Some TCR beta chains (roughly 160 of them) were listed as cytomegalovirus-associated. The study found most TCR sequences rare, yet found some public TCRs in many donors.

Profiled with immunoSEQ multiplex PCR; TCRdb holds only in-frame clones, not every one. The sample lists around 50,000 clones; roughly 94% were seen once. Sequenced: PBMCs. The V and J genes are TRBV6-5 and TRBJ2-1, with 11 bases aligning to TRBD2. The sequence was obtained from a young woman in good health and CMV-seropositive. The CDR3 region is CASSLTSGSYNEQFF. CDR3 nucleotides: TGTGCCAGCAGTCTCACTAGCGGGAGCTACAATGAGCAGTTCTTC.